A single sample gave rise to the 25 T cell receptor beta chains below, sequenced in a study of cytomegalovirus exposure and HLA in healthy donors. Amplification used 60 Vbeta primers and 13 Jbeta primers. Assay used: immunoSEQ multiplex PCR; TCRdb lists only in-frame clones, some missing. The repertoire holds tens of thousands of clones, with almost 85% as singletons. The sample consisted of PBMCs. Receptors were obtained from a man aged 18 to 30 in good health and CMV-seronegative.

The chain uses TRBV6-5 and TRBJ1-3; no clear D. The CDR3 sequence is 11 residues long. The V end lost 3 bases, the J end lost 7 bases, and 4 bases lay between the germline ends. Germline V gene sequence: CDR1 MNHEY, CDR2 SVGAGI. The CDR3 region has the DNA TGTGCCAGCAGTTATCTCAACACCATATATTTT. Translated: CASSYLNTIYF.

V gene TRBV6-1 combines with J gene TRBJ1-5; D is unresolved. CDR3 length equals 14 residues. The germline V gene has CDR1 MNHNS and CDR2 SASEGT. V was cut by 5 bases and J by 0 bases, with 8 bases left in between. The CDR3 protein is CASSYFLSNQPQHF. CDR3 bases: TGTGCCAGCAGTTATTTCCTTAGCAATCAGCCCCAGCATTTT.

The V gene is TRBV2, the J gene TRBJ2-1; TRBD1 might be the D (6 bases). Germline V gene lookup returns CDR1 SNHLY and CDR2 FYNNEI. The V and J ends lost 7 bases and 5 bases respectively, with 15 bases between them. This CDR3 is 14 amino acids long. The CDR3 DNA follows: TGTGCCAGCATCCGGAACCGGGACAACAATGAGCAGTTCTTC. Its translation: CASIRNRDNNEQFF.

V usage is TRBV9 and J usage is TRBJ2-1, with D perhaps TRBD1 (6 bases). This CDR3 is 14 amino acids long. Trimming removed 4 bases from V and 3 bases from J, with 11 bases in between. CDR1 and CDR2 (germline): SGDLS, YYNGEE. The CDR3 reads CASSPGHNYNEQFF. The DNA for the CDR3 is TGTGCCAGCAGCCCGGGACATAACTACAATGAGCAGTTCTTC.

The chain recombines TRBV7-2 with TRBJ2-7, with 8 bases aligning to TRBD2. V was pared by 3 bases and J by 6 bases, with 4 bases of the junction left unmatched. Germline CDR1 and CDR2: SGHTA and FQGNSA. The CDR3 loop spans 13 amino acids. The CDR3 loop reads CASSFGTRSEQYF. DNA for the CDR3: TGTGCCAGCAGCTTCGGGACTAGGTCCGAGCAGTACTTC.

V usage is TRBV5-1 and J usage is TRBJ2-3; D might be TRBD2 (6 bases). Per germline, CDR1 SGHRS and CDR2 YFSETQ. There are 16 residues in the CDR3. V was cut by 6 bases and J by 2 bases, with 19 bases left in between. The CDR3, as DNA: TGCGCCAGCAAATACCGATCTAGCGTGGTCACAGATACGCAGTATTTT. Residues: CASKYRSSVVTDTQYF.

This chain connects TRBV7-9 to TRBJ2-3; 10 bases are a match to TRBD2. This CDR3 is built from 15 residues. In germline, CDR1 is SEHNR, CDR2 FQNEAQ (reference sequence). V dropped 6 bases and J dropped 4; count of bases not matched to a gene: 7. The CDR3 loop reads CASRSSGRGPDTQYF. The CDR3 DNA follows: TGTGCCAGCAGGTCAAGCGGGAGGGGGCCAGATACGCAGTATTTT. Full variable domain (remainder filled in from reference TRBV7-9 and TRBJ2-3): DTGVSQNPRHKITKRGQNVTFRCDPISEHNRLYWYRQTLGQGPEFLTYFQNEAQLEKSRLLSDRFSAERPKGSFSTLEIQRTEQGDSAMYLCASRSSGRGPDTQYFGPGTRLTVL.

The V gene is TRBV7-2, the J gene TRBJ1-1, with D maybe TRBD1 (6 bases). The CDR3 extends over 13 amino acids. Trimming shortened V by 0 bases and J by 8 bases, and 10 bases separated the two germline ends. The germline gives CDR1 SGHTA, CDR2 FQGNSA. The CDR3, as DNA: TGTGCCAGCAGCTTAGCGAGACAGGCAGAAGCTTTCTTT. This translates into CASSLARQAEAFF.

The chain is built from TRBV28 and TRBJ1-3; D ambiguous. Germline V CDR1 and CDR2: MDHEN, SYDVKM. V was cut by 2 bases and J by 5 bases, with 13 bases left in between. This CDR3 has 15 amino acids. The CDR3 DNA is TGTGCCAGCAGTTTACCCAATTGGCGGCGAAACACCATATATTTT. Protein product: CASSLPNWRRNTIYF.

In its sample, this clone was seen a few times. As DNA, the CDR3 is TGTGCCAGCAGCGGCCCCGATACGCAGTATTTT. Translation gives CASSGPDTQYF. J is TRBJ2-3 and V is TRBV5-4; D unclear. The CDR3 loop spans 11 amino acids. Germline assignment: CDR1 SGHNT and CDR2 YYREEE (reference sequence). The V and J ends lost 4 bases and 6 bases respectively, with 6 bases between them.

There are a few counts of this clone. The chain combines TRBV4-2 with TRBJ2-2, with 7 positions matching TRBD2. Germline loops: CDR1 LGHNA, CDR2 YNFKEQ. The CDR3 is made up of 16 amino acids. After removal of 0 bases from V and 1 base from J, the junction contained 2 bases not matched to a gene. The CDR3 protein is CASSQDPSGNTGELFF. The CDR3 DNA reads TGTGCCAGCAGCCAAGATCCTAGCGGGAACACCGGGGAGCTGTTTTTT.

V gene TRBV4-3 combines with J gene TRBJ1-2; D unclear. The germline CDR1 and CDR2 sequences are LGHNA and YSLEER. This CDR3 contains 14 residues. The ends were cut back, 0 bases at V and 5 bases at J, with 10 bases in the middle. CDR3 amino acids: CASSQDIDLYGYTF. In DNA, the CDR3 is TGCGCCAGCAGCCAAGATATAGACTTGTATGGCTACACCTTC.

The V and J genes are TRBV5-1 and TRBJ2-7, with 11 bases that match TRBD1. This CDR3 region has 15 residues. Germline CDR1 and CDR2: SGHRS and YFSETQ. V gave up 4 bases and J gave up 3 bases; unmatched junction bases: 6. CDR3 loop: CASSAGQGVVYEQYF. In nucleotides, the CDR3 is TGCGCCAGCAGCGCGGGACAGGGGGTTGTCTACGAGCAGTACTTC.

This clone has only a few counts. The chain couples TRBV9 to TRBJ1-1; possible D gene TRBD1, 5 bases. V was clipped by 2 bases and J by 10 bases, with 15 bases between them. This CDR3 spans 13 amino acids. CDR1 is SGDLS, CDR2 YYNGEE, per germline. The CDR3 bases are TGTGCCAGCAGCGTCGGAACGTGGGGGGGAGCTTTCTTT. Its protein product is CASSVGTWGGAFF.

The chain carries TRBV5-6 and TRBJ1-1; no clear D. CDR1 is SGHDT, CDR2 YYEEEE, per germline. The CDR3 consists of 11 residues. V was clipped by 0 bases and J by 10 bases, with 7 bases between them. The CDR3 spells CASSLGSVAFF. DNA of the CDR3: TGTGCCAGCAGCTTGGGTTCTGTAGCTTTCTTT.

The chain employs TRBV7-3 and TRBJ2-3; D unresolved. CDR1 SGHTA and CDR2 FQGTGA come from the germline V gene. This CDR3 comprises 12 residues. Trimming stripped 4 bases from V and 4 bases from J, with 6 bases between. The CDR3 region is CASSSPPDTQYF. CDR3 coding DNA: TGTGCCAGCAGCTCCCCTCCAGATACGCAGTATTTT.

The rearrangement links TRBV19 to TRBJ2-7; 10 bases fit TRBD2. The germline CDR1 and CDR2 sequences are LNHDA and SQIVND (reference sequence). The CDR3 is made up of 14 amino acids. The V gene end was trimmed by 6 bases and the J gene end by 6 bases; junction bases not matched to a gene: 8. The CDR3 loop is CASRNSGGSGEQYF. DNA for the CDR3: TGTGCCAGTAGAAATAGCGGGGGGAGCGGCGAGCAGTACTTC.

The genes are TRBV28 and TRBJ1-2; no reliable D call. The V gene lost 3 bases and the J gene lost 10 bases, with 18 bases spanning the gap. This CDR3 is built from 14 residues. CDR1 is MDHEN, CDR2 SYDVKM, per germline. This CDR3 is CASSLILAPSFYTF. CDR3 bases: TGTGCCAGCAGTTTGATTCTCGCGCCCTCGTTCTACACCTTC.

This chain joins TRBV6-5 and TRBJ2-1; D might be TRBD2 (7 bases). CDR3 length equals 16 residues. Germline V CDR1 and CDR2: MNHEY, SVGAGI. V lost 2 bases and J lost 4, with 15 bases in between. The DNA for the CDR3 is TGTGCCAGCAGTTACCTAGGGGGGGGGAGGTACAATGAGCAGTTCTTC. It encodes CASSYLGGGRYNEQFF.

V is TRBV4-1 and J is TRBJ2-7; perhaps TRBD1 as D (5 bases). The CDR3 is made up of 14 amino acids. Trimming pared 3 bases from V and 5 bases from J, leaving 14 bases between. Germline CDR1 MGHRA, CDR2 YSYEKL. CDR3 sequence reads: CASSQDKSVDEQYF. The CDR3 DNA reads TGCGCCAGCAGCCAGGACAAATCGGTCGACGAGCAGTACTTC.

This clone was seen more than once but under ten times. The chain has TRBV20-1 and TRBJ2-7; D gene unclear. The CDR3 is 11 amino acids. V lost 8 bases to trimming and J lost 4 bases, with 12 bases between them. The germline CDR1 and CDR2 sequences are DFQATT and SNEGSKA (reference sequence). CDR3 sequence (DNA): TGCAGTAACCAAATAGATTACGAGCAGTACTTC. Translation: CSNQIDYEQYF.

This chain uses TRBV2 with TRBJ2-7; 9 bases line up with TRBD2. Trimming at V came to 2 bases and at J to 4 bases, leaving 12 bases not matched to a gene. Germline CDR1 is SNHLY and CDR2 is FYNNEI. The CDR3 contains 17 residues. The CDR3 DNA sequence: TGTGCCAGCAGTGAAAGGGGACTAGCTATTAATCGTTACGAGCAGTACTTC. As protein: CASSERGLAINRYEQYF.

Concerning this clone: At one boundary the junction diverges from the germline segment, which might be a read error. The V gene is TRBV5-3, the J gene TRBJ2-2; possibly TRBD2 for D (6 bases). TRBV5-3 is an ORF; its function is uncertain. The CDR3 contains 24 residues. CDR3: CARSSRESCRSGRAYFINTGELFF. The CDR3 DNA reads as TGCGCCAGAAGCTCCCGGGAGTCGTGCCGAAGTGGTAGGGCATACTTCATTAACACCGGGGAGCTGTTTTTT.

The V call is TRBV2, the J call TRBJ1-1; no clear D. The length of the CDR3 is 16 residues. The V gene lost 0 bases and the J gene lost 3 bases, with 14 bases spanning the gap. Germline V gene data show CDR1 as SNHLY and CDR2 as FYNNEI. The CDR3 DNA sequence: TGTGCCAGCAGTGAAGCGCTTCGGGGTGTGGACACTGAAGCTTTCTTT. Translating gives CASSEALRGVDTEAFF.

The CDR3 sequence: CASSPALSSGNTIYF. The DNA of the CDR3 is TGTGCCAGCTCACCAGCCCTGAGCTCTGGAAACACCATATATTTT. The V gene is TRBV18, the J gene TRBJ1-3; D gene unclear. The CDR3 contains 15 residues. The V gene lost 2 bases and the J gene lost 0 bases, with 8 bases spanning the gap. Germline-derived CDR1 and CDR2 are KGHSH and LQKENI.